The rows below give T cell receptor beta chains drawn from one sample of a study of blood T cell repertoires in COVID-19. Sequencing used immunoSEQ multiplex PCR; TCRdb keeps in-frame clones, though not all of them. The table lists 220,000 or so clones, about four fifths of them singletons. Material: PBMCs or T cells enriched from blood (not recorded which). These receptors were taken from a middle-aged woman with acute COVID-19. Both conserved end residues are part of each CDR3. The D gene is left open where the match is weak. Expanded clones are given a class, and other clones once, few, many or no size at all.

abundance: NA
v_gene: TRBV9
d_gene: NA
j_gene: TRBJ2-7
CDR3aa: CASSAGASAYEQYF
CDR3nt: TGTGCCAGCAGCGCGGGAGCGTCTGCCTACGAGCAGTACTTC

abundance: NA
v_gene: TRBV15
d_gene: NA
j_gene: TRBJ2-3
CDR3aa: CATSRIGGLDTQYF
CDR3nt: TGTGCCACCAGCAGGATCGGGGGGCTGGATACGCAGTATTTT

abundance: NA
v_gene: TRBV2
d_gene: NA
j_gene: TRBJ2-7
CDR3aa: CASSPEARGAYEQYF
CDR3nt: TGTGCCAGCAGCCCTGAAGCCAGGGGGGCCTACGAGCAGTACTTC

abundance: NA
v_gene: TRBV6-5
d_gene: NA
j_gene: TRBJ1-2
CDR3aa: CASSYAGYGYTF
CDR3nt: TGTGCCAGCAGTTACGCGGGATATGGCTACACCTTC

abundance: NA
v_gene: TRBV9
d_gene: TRBD2
j_gene: TRBJ2-7
CDR3aa: CASSGPSGRALEQYF
CDR3nt: TGTGCCAGCAGCGGACCTAGCGGGAGGGCCCTCGAGCAGTACTTC

abundance: NA
v_gene: TRBV5-3
d_gene: NA
j_gene: TRBJ1-6
CDR3aa: CARSLAGADPKSPLHF
CDR3nt: TGTGCCAGAAGCTTGGCAGGGGCTGATCCGAAGTCACCCCTCCACTTT

abundance: NA
v_gene: TRBV5-8
d_gene: NA
j_gene: TRBJ2-5
CDR3aa: CASSGGQGGSETQYF
CDR3nt: TGTGCCAGCAGCGGCGGACAGGGAGGGTCGGAGACCCAGTACTTC

abundance: NA
v_gene: TRBV6-6
d_gene: TRBD2
j_gene: TRBJ2-1
CDR3aa: CASRLADSYNEQFF
CDR3nt: TGTGCCAGCAGACTAGCGGACTCCTACAATGAGCAGTTCTTC

abundance: NA
v_gene: TRBV4-3
d_gene: NA
j_gene: TRBJ1-5
CDR3aa: CASSHDRISNQPQHF
CDR3nt: TGCGCCAGCAGCCACGACAGGATTAGCAATCAGCCCCAGCATTTT

abundance: NA
v_gene: TRBV25-1
d_gene: TRBD1
j_gene: TRBJ1-1
CDR3aa: CASRDSPTEAFF
CDR3nt: TGTGCCAGCCGGGACAGTCCCACTGAAGCTTTCTTT

abundance: few
v_gene: TRBV27
d_gene: TRBD2
j_gene: TRBJ2-1
CDR3aa: CASSLSGTSGNEQFF
CDR3nt: TGTGCCAGCAGTTTATCCGGGACTAGCGGGAATGAGCAGTTCTTC

abundance: NA
v_gene: TRBV11-3
d_gene: TRBD2
j_gene: TRBJ2-3
CDR3aa: CASSLNPGRADTQYF
CDR3nt: TGTGCCAGCAGCTTAAACCCCGGGAGGGCCGATACGCAGTATTTT

abundance: NA
v_gene: TRBV10-3
d_gene: NA
j_gene: TRBJ2-7
CDR3aa: CAISDRDPGEQYF
CDR3nt: TGTGCCATCAGTGACAGGGATCCTGGCGAGCAGTACTTC

abundance: NA
v_gene: TRBV19
d_gene: NA
j_gene: TRBJ1-1
CDR3aa: CASNSGQTEAFF
CDR3nt: TGTGCCAGTAATTCAGGGCAAACTGAAGCTTTCTTT

abundance: few
v_gene: TRBV19
d_gene: TRBD2
j_gene: TRBJ2-6
CDR3aa: CASSSLAGTGANVLTF
CDR3nt: TGTGCCAGTAGTAGTCTAGCGGGGACTGGGGCCAACGTCCTGACTTTC

abundance: NA
v_gene: TRBV7-9
d_gene: NA
j_gene: TRBJ1-5
CDR3aa: CASSLNRLDNQPQHF
CDR3nt: TGTGCCAGCAGCTTAAACAGGCTAGACAATCAGCCCCAGCATTTT

abundance: NA
v_gene: TRBV15
d_gene: NA
j_gene: TRBJ2-5
CDR3aa: CATSTKRYQETQYF
CDR3nt: TGTGCCACCAGCACTAAACGTTACCAAGAGACCCAGTACTTC

abundance: NA
v_gene: TRBV18
d_gene: TRBD1
j_gene: TRBJ2-7
CDR3aa: CASSKNTGTGGGGEQYF
CDR3nt: TGTGCCAGCTCGAAAAACACCGGGACAGGGGGCGGTGGCGAGCAGTACTTC

abundance: once
v_gene: TRBV9
d_gene: NA
j_gene: TRBJ1-3
CDR3aa: CASSVDSYSSGNTIYF
CDR3nt: TGTGCCAGCAGCGTAGACTCCTACTCCTCTGGAAACACCATATATTTT

abundance: NA
v_gene: TRBV28
d_gene: TRBD1
j_gene: TRBJ1-2
CDR3aa: CASSLGQGREGYTF
CDR3nt: TGTGCCAGCAGTTTGGGACAGGGAAGGGAGGGCTACACCTTC

abundance: NA
v_gene: TRBV5-1
d_gene: NA
j_gene: TRBJ1-1
CDR3aa: CASSLADRPDMNTEAFF
CDR3nt: TGCGCCAGCAGCTTGGCTGACAGACCAGATATGAACACTGAAGCTTTCTTT

abundance: NA
v_gene: TRBV25-1
d_gene: TRBD1
j_gene: TRBJ1-2
CDR3aa: CASRSDRDLFGYTF
CDR3nt: TGTGCCAGCAGATCGGACAGGGACCTCTTTGGCTACACCTTC

abundance: NA
v_gene: TRBV5-1
d_gene: NA
j_gene: TRBJ1-6
CDR3aa: CASSLDRVGNSPLHF
CDR3nt: TGCGCCAGCAGCTTGGACAGGGTCGGTAATTCACCCCTCCACTTT

abundance: NA
v_gene: TRBV28
d_gene: NA
j_gene: TRBJ1-2
CDR3aa: CASSFPDTIYGYTF
CDR3nt: TGTGCCAGCAGTTTTCCGGACACAATCTATGGCTACACCTTC

abundance: NA
v_gene: TRBV10-1
d_gene: NA
j_gene: TRBJ2-2
CDR3aa: CASSRGRGEGKFGELFF
CDR3nt: TGCGCCAGCTCCAGGGGCAGGGGAGAGGGTAAGTTCGGGGAGCTGTTTTTT

abundance: NA
v_gene: TRBV21-1
d_gene: NA
j_gene: TRBJ1-5
CDR3aa: CASSKKVAGGGQPQHF
CDR3nt: TGTGCCAGCAGCAAAAAGGTGGCAGGGGGCGGTCAGCCCCAGCATTTT

abundance: NA
v_gene: TRBV11-1
d_gene: TRBD1
j_gene: TRBJ1-1
CDR3aa: CASSPRDRGWGTEAFF
CDR3nt: TGTGCCAGCAGCCCTCGGGACAGGGGATGGGGCACTGAAGCTTTCTTT

abundance: NA
v_gene: TRBV18
d_gene: NA
j_gene: TRBJ2-3
CDR3aa: CASSPRTNTDTQYF
CDR3nt: TGTGCCAGCTCACCTCGGACAAACACAGATACGCAGTATTTT

abundance: NA
v_gene: TRBV10-3
d_gene: TRBD2
j_gene: TRBJ2-1
CDR3aa: CAVHGTSALRNDQFF
CDR3nt: TGTGCCGTCCACGGGACTAGCGCGCTGAGGAATGATCAGTTCTTC

abundance: NA
v_gene: TRBV5-5
d_gene: NA
j_gene: TRBJ2-3
CDR3aa: CASSLTSLTDTQYF
CDR3nt: TGTGCCAGCAGCTTGACTTCCCTAACAGATACGCAGTATTTT

abundance: NA
v_gene: TRBV11-2
d_gene: TRBD2
j_gene: TRBJ2-3
CDR3aa: CASRRAGEEDTQYF
CDR3nt: TGTGCCAGCAGAAGAGCGGGAGAGGAAGATACGCAGTATTTT